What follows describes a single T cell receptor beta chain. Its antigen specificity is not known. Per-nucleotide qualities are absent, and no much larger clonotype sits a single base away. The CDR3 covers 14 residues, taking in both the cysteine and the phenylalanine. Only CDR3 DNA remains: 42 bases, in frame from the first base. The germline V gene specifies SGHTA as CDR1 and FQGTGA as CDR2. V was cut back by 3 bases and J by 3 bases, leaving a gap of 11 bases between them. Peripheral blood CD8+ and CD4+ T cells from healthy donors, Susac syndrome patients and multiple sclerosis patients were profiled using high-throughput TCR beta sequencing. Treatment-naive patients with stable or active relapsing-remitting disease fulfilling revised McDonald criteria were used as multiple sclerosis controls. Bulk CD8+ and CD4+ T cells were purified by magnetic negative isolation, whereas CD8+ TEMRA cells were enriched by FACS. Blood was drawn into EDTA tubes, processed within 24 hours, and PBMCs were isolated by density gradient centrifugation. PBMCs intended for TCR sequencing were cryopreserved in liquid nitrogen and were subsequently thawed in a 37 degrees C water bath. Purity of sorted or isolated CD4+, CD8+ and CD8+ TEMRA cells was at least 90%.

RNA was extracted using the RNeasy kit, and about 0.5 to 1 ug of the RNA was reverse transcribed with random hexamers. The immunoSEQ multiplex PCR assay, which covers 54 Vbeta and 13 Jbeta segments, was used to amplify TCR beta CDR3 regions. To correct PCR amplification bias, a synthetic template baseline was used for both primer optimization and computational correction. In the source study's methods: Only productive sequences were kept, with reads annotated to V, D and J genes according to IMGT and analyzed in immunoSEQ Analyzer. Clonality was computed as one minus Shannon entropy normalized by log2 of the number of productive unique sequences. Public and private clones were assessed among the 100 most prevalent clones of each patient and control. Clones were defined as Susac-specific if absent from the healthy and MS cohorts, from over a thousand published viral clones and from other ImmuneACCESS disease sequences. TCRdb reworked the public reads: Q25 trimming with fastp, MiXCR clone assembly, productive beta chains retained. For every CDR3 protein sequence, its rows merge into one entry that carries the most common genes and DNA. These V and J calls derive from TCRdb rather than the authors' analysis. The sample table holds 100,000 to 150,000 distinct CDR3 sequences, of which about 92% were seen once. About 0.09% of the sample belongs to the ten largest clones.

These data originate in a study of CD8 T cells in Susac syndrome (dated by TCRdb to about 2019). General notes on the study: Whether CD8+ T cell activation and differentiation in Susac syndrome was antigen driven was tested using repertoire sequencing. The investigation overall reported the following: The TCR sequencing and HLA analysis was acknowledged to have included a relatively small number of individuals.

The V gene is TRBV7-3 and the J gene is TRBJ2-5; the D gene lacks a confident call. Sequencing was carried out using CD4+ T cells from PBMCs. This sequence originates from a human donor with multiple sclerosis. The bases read TGTGCCAGCAGCTTGTTCGGGTTCGAAGAGACCCAGTACTTC. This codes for CASSLFGFEETQYF.